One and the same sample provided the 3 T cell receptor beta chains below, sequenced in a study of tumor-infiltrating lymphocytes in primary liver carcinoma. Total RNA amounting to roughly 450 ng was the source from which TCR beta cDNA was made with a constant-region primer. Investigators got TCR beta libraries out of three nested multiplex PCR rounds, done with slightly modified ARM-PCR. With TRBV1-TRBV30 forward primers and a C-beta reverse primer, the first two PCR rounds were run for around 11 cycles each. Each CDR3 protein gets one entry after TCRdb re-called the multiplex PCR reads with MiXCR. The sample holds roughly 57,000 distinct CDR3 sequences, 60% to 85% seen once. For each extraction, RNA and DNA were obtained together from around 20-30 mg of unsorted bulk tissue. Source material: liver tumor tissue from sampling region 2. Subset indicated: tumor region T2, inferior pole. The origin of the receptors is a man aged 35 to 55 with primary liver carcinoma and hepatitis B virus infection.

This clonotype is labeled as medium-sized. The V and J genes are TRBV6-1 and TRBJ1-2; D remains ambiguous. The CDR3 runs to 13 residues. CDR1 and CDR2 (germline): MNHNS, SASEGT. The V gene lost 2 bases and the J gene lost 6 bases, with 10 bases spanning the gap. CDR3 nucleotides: TGTGCCAGCAGTGAACGGGTGTCTAATGGCTACACCTTC. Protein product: CASSERVSNGYTF.

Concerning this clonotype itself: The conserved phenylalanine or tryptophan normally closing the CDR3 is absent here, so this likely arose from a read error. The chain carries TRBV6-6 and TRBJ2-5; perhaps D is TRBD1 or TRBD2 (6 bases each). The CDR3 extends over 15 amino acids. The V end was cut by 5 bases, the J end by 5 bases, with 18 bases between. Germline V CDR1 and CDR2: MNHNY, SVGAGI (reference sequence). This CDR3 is CASSPTTGGGETQYS. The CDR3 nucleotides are TGTGCCAGCAGTCCAACGACAGGAGGGGGGGAGACCCAGTACTCC.

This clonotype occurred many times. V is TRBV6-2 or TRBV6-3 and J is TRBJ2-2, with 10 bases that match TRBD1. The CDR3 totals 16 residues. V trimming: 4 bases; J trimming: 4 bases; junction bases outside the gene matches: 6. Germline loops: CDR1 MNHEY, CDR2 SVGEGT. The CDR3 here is CASSSPGQGFTGELFF. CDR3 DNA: TGTGCCAGCAGTTCTCCGGGACAGGGGTTCACCGGGGAGCTGTTTTTT.